Listed here are 14 T cell receptor beta chains from one sample, sequenced in a study of Ad26.COV2.S vaccination and SARS-CoV-2 variants. TCRdb's table, derived via immunoSEQ multiplex PCR, lists solely in-frame clones and lacks some. The sample carries hundreds of thousands of clones, around 90% recorded once. Treatment noted: roughly 20 received Ad26.COV2.S at low or high dose, single or two shots; 5 received placebo; per-sample allocation not given. Samples came from day 63 after the first vaccine or placebo injection. This specimen was peripheral blood, taken in a trial of Ad26.COV2.S vaccine versus placebo. These receptors came from a person aged 18-60 years who received the Ad26.COV2.S COVID-19 vaccine or a placebo.

The chain links TRBV29-1 to TRBJ2-3; D uncertain. V shed 0 bases and J shed 2 bases, with 6 bases lying between them. The germline CDR1 and CDR2 sequences are SQVTM and ANQGSEA. The CDR3 length is 13 residues. The CDR3 region has the DNA TGCAGCGTTGAAGATTGGCCCACAGATACGCAGTATTTT. This encodes CSVEDWPTDTQYF.

The chain links TRBV3-1 (or the pseudogene TRBV3-2) to TRBJ2-2; weak D call: TRBD2 (6 bases). There are 14 residues in the CDR3. V was trimmed by 7 bases and J by 7 bases, leaving 16 bases between them. Germline V lookup: CDR1 LGHDT, CDR2 YNNKEL (reference sequence). For the CDR3, the DNA is TGTGCCAGCAATGCCAGGGAGGTAGGCGGGGAGCTGTTTTTT. Translation gives CASNAREVGGELFF.

Details on this clone: Other nucleotide sequences in the sample specify the same CDR3. The rearrangement uses TRBV12-3 or TRBV12-4 and TRBJ1-5; no clear D. This CDR3 spans 12 amino acids. The ends were cut back, 4 bases at V and 6 bases at J, with 7 bases in the middle. The CDR3 nucleotides are TGTGCCAGCAGTTGGGGAGGTCAGCCCCAGCATTTT. It yields the protein CASSWGGQPQHF.

The CDR3 loop reads CATGYRETQYF. CDR3 in DNA: TGTGCCACAGGGTATCGGGAGACCCAGTACTTC. The rearrangement joins TRBV15 to TRBJ2-7; D uncertain. The J call may be mistaken, given a closer DNA end match to TRBJ2-5. The CDR3 has 11 residues. Germline V CDR1 and CDR2: LNHNV, YYDKDF (reference sequence).

The chain joins TRBV2 to TRBJ1-2, with D tentatively TRBD1 (6 bases). The CDR3 covers 14 residues. With 1 base removed from V and 3 bases from J, the gap between germline ends came to 9 bases. The V gene's germline CDR1 is SNHLY and CDR2 FYNNEI. The CDR3 region has the DNA TGTGCCAGCAGTGAAGGGGGGGCGCACTATGGCTACACCTTC. It encodes CASSEGGAHYGYTF.

This clone was detected once. The gene calls are TRBV7-8 and TRBJ1-4, with D hard to call. The V gene's germline CDR1 is SGHVS and CDR2 FQNEAQ. The CDR3 is made up of 15 amino acids. V was pared by 1 base and J by 5 bases, with 11 bases between. The CDR3 sequence is CASSLDNGENEKLFF. CDR3 DNA: TGTGCCAGCAGCTTAGATAACGGGGAAAATGAAAAACTGTTTTTT.

This chain links TRBV7-2 with TRBJ2-2; the D gene is possibly TRBD1 (5 bases). V lost 3 bases to trimming and J lost 0 bases, with 8 bases between them. The CDR3 is 15 amino acids. Looked up from germline, CDR1 is SGHTA and CDR2 is FQGNSA. CDR3 amino acids: CASSFTGTNTGELFF. The CDR3 bases are TGTGCCAGCAGCTTCACAGGAACGAACACCGGGGAGCTGTTTTTT.

This chain joins TRBV7-3 and TRBJ2-7; 13 nucleotides match TRBD2. V was clipped by 5 bases and J by 7 bases; unmatched bases: 2. The CDR3 has 13 residues. Germline V gene data show CDR1 as SGHTA and CDR2 as FQGTGA. The CDR3 DNA follows: TGTGCCAGCAGCACGGGACTAGCGGGGGAGCAGTACTTC. Amino acid sequence: CASSTGLAGEQYF.

The chain couples TRBV30 to TRBJ2-3; TRBD1 aligns across 8 bases. This CDR3 has 16 residues. CDR1 is GTSNPN and CDR2 is SVGIG in the germline V gene (reference sequence). With 2 bases clipped from V and 0 bases from J, the junction kept 7 bases outside the gene matches. CDR3 coding DNA: TGTGCCTGGAGTAGGGCAGGGGGCCTAAGCACAGATACGCAGTATTTT. Protein: CAWSRAGGLSTDTQYF. The entire variable domain, with the rest obtained from reference TRBV30 and TRBJ2-3, is as follows: SQTIHQWPATLVQPVGSPLSLECTVEGTSNPNLYWYRQAAGRGLQLLFYSVGIGQISSEVPQNLSASRPQDRQFILSSKKLLLSDSGFYLCAWSRAGGLSTDTQYFGPGTRLTVL.

The V call is TRBV18, the J call TRBJ2-7; D unresolved. The CDR3 has 15 amino acids. V lost 3 bases to trimming and J lost 1 base, with 13 bases between them. The V gene's germline CDR1 is KGHSH and CDR2 LQKENI. Here the CDR3 reads CASSPSLVGSYEQYF. CDR3 DNA: TGTGCCAGCTCACCGAGCCTAGTTGGTTCCTACGAGCAGTACTTC. Together with reference TRBV18 and TRBJ2-7, the CDR3 gives the full variable domain: NAGVMQNPRHLVRRRGQEARLRCSPMKGHSHVYWYRQLPEEGLKFMVYLQKENIIDESGMPKERFSAEFPKEGPSILRIQQVVRGDSAAYFCASSPSLVGSYEQYFGPGTRLTVT.

The chain employs TRBV10-3 and TRBJ2-3; 14 bases align to TRBD2. There are 15 residues in the CDR3. Germline V gene sequence: CDR1 ENHRY, CDR2 SYGVKD. V trimming: 2 bases; J trimming: 7 bases; junction bases outside the gene matches: 2. The CDR3 coding sequence is TGTGCCATCAGTGAGGGACTAGCGGGGGGAAATACGCAGTATTTT. This sequence encodes CAISEGLAGGNTQYF.

The rearrangement joins TRBV4-3 to TRBJ1-2, with TRBD1 as a possible D gene (5 bases). There are 17 residues in the CDR3. The V gene's germline CDR1 is LGHNA and CDR2 YSLEER. Trimming cost V 3 bases and J 2 bases, with 19 bases left between them. For the CDR3, the DNA is TGCGCCAGCAGCCACTTGAGGGACGGCTACCAAAACTATGGCTACACCTTC. Amino acid sequence: CASSHLRDGYQNYGYTF.

The rearrangement joins TRBV5-1 to TRBJ2-7; 8 nucleotides align to TRBD1. This CDR3 has 15 amino acids. V was pared by 4 bases and J by 6 bases, with 12 bases of the junction left unmatched. Looked up from germline, CDR1 is SGHRS and CDR2 is YFSETQ. The DNA for the CDR3 is TGCGCCAGCAGCACCCAGACAGGGGATCCCAGCGAGCAGTACTTC. Protein product: CASSTQTGDPSEQYF.

Of note for this clone: This may come from a read error, since a much larger clone is one base off. The rearrangement uses TRBV7-3 and TRBJ1-6; the D is unclear. Per germline, CDR1 SGHTA and CDR2 FQGTGA. Trimming took 1 base from V and 4 from J, leaving 2 bases between them. CDR3 length: 13 amino acids. The CDR3 DNA follows: TGTGCCAGCAGCTTAAGTTATAATTCACCCCTCCACTTT. Protein: CASSLSYNSPLHF.